This T cell receptor (beta chain) was retrieved from a study of T-cell reconstitution after alpha-beta-depleted transplantation in children. Broader study findings: Several hundred expanded graft clones reportedly were the source of alpha-beta T cells about two months after transplant.

To note about this clonotype: Its antigen is still unknown.

Using unique molecular identifiers, the investigators prepared the TCRbeta library. TCRdb processed the PCR reads anew with MiXCR; each CDR3 protein has one entry. This sample has 580,000 or so distinct CDR3 sequences, with roughly 23% found just once. CDR3 length: 16 residues. From germline, CDR1 is SGDLS and CDR2 YYNGEE. V lost 0 bases and J lost 1, with 13 bases in between. The chain has TRBV9 and TRBJ1-1; D remains unclear. The clonotype comes from a boy younger than two who had a stem cell transplant for acute myeloid leukemia, so the T cells may come from the graft donor. Source: PBMCs, mostly from graft donor cells, taken 360 days after TCRalphabeta/CD19-depleted stem cell transplant. CDR3: CASSVEGRDRNTEAFF. In DNA form, the CDR3 reads TGTGCCAGCAGCGTAGAAGGGCGGGATAGGAACACTGAAGCTTTCTTT.